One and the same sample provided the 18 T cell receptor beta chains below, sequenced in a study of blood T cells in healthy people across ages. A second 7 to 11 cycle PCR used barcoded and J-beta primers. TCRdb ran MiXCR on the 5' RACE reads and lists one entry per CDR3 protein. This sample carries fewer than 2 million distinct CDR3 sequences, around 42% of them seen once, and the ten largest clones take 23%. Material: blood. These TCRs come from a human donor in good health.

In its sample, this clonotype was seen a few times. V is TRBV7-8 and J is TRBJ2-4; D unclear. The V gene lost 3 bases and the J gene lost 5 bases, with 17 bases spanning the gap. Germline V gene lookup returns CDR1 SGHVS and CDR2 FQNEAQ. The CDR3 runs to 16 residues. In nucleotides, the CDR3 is TGTGCCAGCAGCTTCCTCGGACGGAAGGCCGAAAACATTCAGTACTTC. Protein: CASSFLGRKAENIQYF. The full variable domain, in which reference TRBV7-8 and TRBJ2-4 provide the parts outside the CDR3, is GAGVSQSPRYKVAKRGQDVALRCDPISGHVSLFWYQQALGQGPEFLTYFQNEAQLDKSGLPSDRFFAERPEGSVSTLKIQRTQQEDSAVYLCASSFLGRKAENIQYFGAGTRLSVL.

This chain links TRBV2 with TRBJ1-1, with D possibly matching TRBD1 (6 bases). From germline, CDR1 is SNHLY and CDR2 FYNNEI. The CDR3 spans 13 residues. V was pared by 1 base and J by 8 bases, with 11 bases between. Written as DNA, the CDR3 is TGTGCCAGCAGTGAAGAGACTGGGACAGAAGCTTTCTTT. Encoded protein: CASSEETGTEAFF.

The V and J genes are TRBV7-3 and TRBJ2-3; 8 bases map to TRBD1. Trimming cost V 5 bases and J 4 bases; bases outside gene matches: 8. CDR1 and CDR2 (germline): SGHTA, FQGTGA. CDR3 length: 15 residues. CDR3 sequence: CASSPGQAHADTQYF. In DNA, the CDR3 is TGTGCCAGCAGCCCGGGACAGGCACACGCAGATACGCAGTATTTT.

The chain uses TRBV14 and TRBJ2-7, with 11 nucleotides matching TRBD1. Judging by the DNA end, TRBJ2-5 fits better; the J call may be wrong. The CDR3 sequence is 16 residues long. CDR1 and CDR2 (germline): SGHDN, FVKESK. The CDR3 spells CASSHLPGQGEETQYF. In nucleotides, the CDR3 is TGTGCCAGCAGCCACTTACCGGGACAGGGGGAAGAGACCCAGTACTTC.

The CDR3 nucleotides are TGTGCCAGCACCAAAAGCGGGGCCAGCTCCTACAATGAGCAGTTCTTC. This sequence encodes CASTKSGASSYNEQFF. The chain recombines TRBV7-9 with TRBJ2-1; 7 nucleotides line up with TRBD2. Germline V gene data show CDR1 as SEHNR and CDR2 as FQNEAQ (reference sequence). V shed 7 bases and J 0 bases; nucleotides not matched to a gene: 9. The CDR3 runs 16 residues.

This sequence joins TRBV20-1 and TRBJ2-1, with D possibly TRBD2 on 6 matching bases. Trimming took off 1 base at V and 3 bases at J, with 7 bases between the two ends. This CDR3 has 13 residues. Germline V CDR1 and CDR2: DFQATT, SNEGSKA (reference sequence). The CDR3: CSARVGGYNEQFF. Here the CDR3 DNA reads TGCAGTGCTAGAGTCGGGGGCTACAATGAGCAGTTCTTC.

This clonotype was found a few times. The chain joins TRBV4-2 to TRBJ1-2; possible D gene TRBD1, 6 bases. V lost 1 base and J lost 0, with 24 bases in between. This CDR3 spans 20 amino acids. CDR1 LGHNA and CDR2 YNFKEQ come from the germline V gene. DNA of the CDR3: TGTGCCAGCAGCCAAGTTCCCAGGGGCGCGAACTTTGGCTCTAACTATGGCTACACCTTC. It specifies CASSQVPRGANFGSNYGYTF.

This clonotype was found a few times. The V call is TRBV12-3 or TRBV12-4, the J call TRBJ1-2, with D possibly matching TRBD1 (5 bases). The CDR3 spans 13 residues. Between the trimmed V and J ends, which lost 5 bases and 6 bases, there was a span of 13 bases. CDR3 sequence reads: CASSPGSGDGYTF. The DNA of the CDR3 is TGTGCCAGCAGTCCTGGGTCGGGGGATGGCTACACCTTC.

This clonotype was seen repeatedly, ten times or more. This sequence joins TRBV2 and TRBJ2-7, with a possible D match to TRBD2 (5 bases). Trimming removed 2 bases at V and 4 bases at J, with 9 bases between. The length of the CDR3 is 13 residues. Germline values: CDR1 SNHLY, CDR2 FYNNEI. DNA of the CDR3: TGTGCCAGCAGTGAATTTGAGGGATACGAGCAGTACTTC. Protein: CASSEFEGYEQYF.

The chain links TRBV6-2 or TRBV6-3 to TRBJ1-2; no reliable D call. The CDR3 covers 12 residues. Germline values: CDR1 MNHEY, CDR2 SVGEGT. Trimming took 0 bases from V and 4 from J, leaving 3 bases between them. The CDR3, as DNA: TGTGCCAGCAGTTACTCGAGCTATGGCTACACCTTC. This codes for CASSYSSYGYTF.

The CDR3 coding sequence is TGCAGTGCTAGAGAACAAAGGGGGCTGCCCTACGAGCAGTACTTC. Its translation: CSAREQRGLPYEQYF. This chain joins TRBV20-1 and TRBJ2-7; 7 bases line up with TRBD1. The germline V gene encodes CDR1 DFQATT and CDR2 SNEGSKA (reference sequence). This CDR3 is built from 15 residues. V shed 0 bases, J shed 2 bases, and the junction held 7 bases outside the gene matches.

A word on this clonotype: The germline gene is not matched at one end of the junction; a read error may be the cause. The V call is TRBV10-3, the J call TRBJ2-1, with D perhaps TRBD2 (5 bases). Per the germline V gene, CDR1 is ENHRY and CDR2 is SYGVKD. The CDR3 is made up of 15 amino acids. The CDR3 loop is CAISNPSGMGNGQFF. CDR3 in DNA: TGTGCCATCTCTAACCCGTCGGGGATGGGCAATGGGCAGTTCTTC.

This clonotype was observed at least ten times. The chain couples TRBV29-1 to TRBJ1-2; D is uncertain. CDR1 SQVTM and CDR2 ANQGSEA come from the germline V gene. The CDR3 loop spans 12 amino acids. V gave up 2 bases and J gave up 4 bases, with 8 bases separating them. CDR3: CSVEQDTYGYTF. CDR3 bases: TGCAGCGTTGAACAGGATACCTATGGCTACACCTTC.

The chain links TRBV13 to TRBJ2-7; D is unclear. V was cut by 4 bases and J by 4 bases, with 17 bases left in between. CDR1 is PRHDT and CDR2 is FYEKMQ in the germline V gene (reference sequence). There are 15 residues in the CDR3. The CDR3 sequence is CASSSTTQVTYEQYF. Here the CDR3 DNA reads TGTGCCAGCAGCTCTACGACCCAAGTAACTTACGAGCAGTACTTC.

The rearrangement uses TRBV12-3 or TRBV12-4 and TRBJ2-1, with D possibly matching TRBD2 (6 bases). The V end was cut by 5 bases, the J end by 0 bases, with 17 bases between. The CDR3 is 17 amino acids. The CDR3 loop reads CASSPEERVGSYNEQFF. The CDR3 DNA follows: TGTGCCAGCAGTCCTGAGGAGCGGGTGGGCTCCTACAATGAGCAGTTCTTC.

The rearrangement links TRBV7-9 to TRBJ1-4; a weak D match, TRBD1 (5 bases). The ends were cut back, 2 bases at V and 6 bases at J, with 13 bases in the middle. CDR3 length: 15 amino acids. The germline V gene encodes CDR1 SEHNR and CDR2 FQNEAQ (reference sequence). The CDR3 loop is CASSLYPGRDEKLFF. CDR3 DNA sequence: TGTGCCAGCAGCTTATATCCAGGGAGGGATGAAAAACTGTTTTTT.

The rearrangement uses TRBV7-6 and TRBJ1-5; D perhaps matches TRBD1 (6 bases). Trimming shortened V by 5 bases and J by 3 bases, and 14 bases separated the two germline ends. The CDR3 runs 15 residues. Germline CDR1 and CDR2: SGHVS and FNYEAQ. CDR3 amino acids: CASSRQAGDNQPQHF. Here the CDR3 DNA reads TGTGCCAGCAGCCGCCAGGCAGGGGACAATCAGCCCCAGCATTTT.

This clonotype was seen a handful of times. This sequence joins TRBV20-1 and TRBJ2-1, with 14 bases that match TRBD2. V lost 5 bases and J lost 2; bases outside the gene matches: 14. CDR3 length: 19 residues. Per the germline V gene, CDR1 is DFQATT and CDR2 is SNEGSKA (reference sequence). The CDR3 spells CSASRTSGGWVVPYNEQFF. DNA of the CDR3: TGCAGTGCTTCAAGGACTAGCGGGGGGTGGGTGGTGCCCTACAATGAGCAGTTCTTC.